Sequencing of this T cell receptor beta chain was carried out in a study of blood T cell repertoires in COVID-19. Germline V CDR1 and CDR2: SGDLS, YYNGEE. With 0 bases removed from V and 2 bases from J, the gap between germline ends came to 18 bases. There are 17 residues in the CDR3. Generated by immunoSEQ multiplex PCR, the TCRdb table keeps only in-frame clones and is missing some. The repertoire has roughly 220,000 clones, about 85% of them found once; the top ten carry approximately 5.1%. This receptor was identified in a woman aged 55-69 years who had recovered from COVID-19. The sample was peripheral blood. The V call is TRBV9, the J call TRBJ2-7; D may be TRBD2 (6 bases). CDR3 DNA sequence: TGTGCCAGCAGCGTAGGAGGGACTTCCCCCCTCGCCTACGAGCAGTACTTC. Translation: CASSVGGTSPLAYEQYF. Complete variable domain (other parts from reference TRBV9 and TRBJ2-7): DSGVTQTPKHLITATGQRVTLRCSPRSGDLSVYWYQQSLDQGLQFLIQYYNGEERAKGNILERFSAQQFPDLHSELNLSSLELGDSALYFCASSVGGTSPLAYEQYFGPGTRLTVT.